This entry lists 12 T cell receptor beta chains sequenced from one sample in a study of blood T cell repertoires in COVID-19. Clones were sequenced by immunoSEQ multiplex PCR, and TCRdb holds only the in-frame ones, with some missing. The table lists some 100,000 clones, 84% of them singletons. Input material: peripheral blood. Receptor source: a woman in her forties or fifties with acute or convalescent COVID-19.

The J gene is TRBJ1-5, the V gene TRBV10-2; D is possibly TRBD1 (5 bases). Germline assignment: CDR1 WSHSY and CDR2 SAAADI. This CDR3 has 13 residues. Trimming took 8 bases from V and 4 from J, leaving 12 bases between them. For the CDR3, the DNA is TGCGCCAGCGCTTCCCAGGGAAATCAGCCCCAGCATTTT. The encoded protein is CASASQGNQPQHF.

The gene calls are TRBV4-1 and TRBJ1-2, with TRBD1 matching over 9 bases. CDR3 size: 16 residues. Germline CDR1 and CDR2: MGHRA and YSYEKL. V shed 1 base and J 2 bases; nucleotides not matched to a gene: 5. CDR3 amino acids: CASSQVGQGINYGYTF. CDR3 bases: TGCGCCAGCAGCCAAGTGGGACAGGGCATAAACTATGGCTACACCTTC.

This rearrangement joins TRBV5-1 to TRBJ1-2; perhaps TRBD1 as D (6 bases). V lost 8 bases and J lost 10, with 27 bases in between. This CDR3 is 15 amino acids long. The germline V gene encodes CDR1 SGHRS and CDR2 YFSETQ. The CDR3 DNA sequence: TGCGCCAGTAAAAGCGGGGGCGCGGCCGCCAGTATCTACACCTTC. This gives the protein CASKSGGAAASIYTF. The variable domain in full, completed from reference TRBV5-1 and TRBJ1-2, reads KAGVTQTPRYLIKTRGQQVTLSCSPISGHRSVSWYQQTPGQGLQFLFEYFSETQRNKGNFPGRFSGRQFSNSRSEMNVSTLELGDSALYLCASKSGGAAASIYTFGSGTRLTVV.

This chain uses TRBV12-5 with TRBJ1-1; D uncertain. The V gene lost 3 bases and the J gene lost 0 bases, with 5 bases spanning the gap. This CDR3 has 13 amino acids. In germline, CDR1 is LGHNT, CDR2 FRNRAP. CDR3 sequence: CASGFSVNTEAFF. CDR3 DNA sequence: TGTGCTAGTGGTTTCTCAGTGAACACTGAAGCTTTCTTT.

This chain connects TRBV5-1 to TRBJ2-7, with D unclear. Trimming removed 0 bases from V and 0 bases from J, with 7 bases in between. The germline V gene has CDR1 SGHRS and CDR2 YFSETQ. The CDR3 has 14 amino acids. CDR3 nucleotide sequence: TGCGCCAGCAGCTTGGGACACTCCTCCTACGAGCAGTACTTC. Residues: CASSLGHSSYEQYF. The whole variable domain, filled in from reference TRBV5-1 and TRBJ2-7, reads KAGVTQTPRYLIKTRGQQVTLSCSPISGHRSVSWYQQTPGQGLQFLFEYFSETQRNKGNFPGRFSGRQFSNSRSEMNVSTLELGDSALYLCASSLGHSSYEQYFGPGTRLTVT.

The chain is built from TRBV6-5 and TRBJ1-2; tentative D call: TRBD1 (6 bases). The CDR3 has 11 residues. V was shortened by 6 bases and J by 6 bases, with 8 bases between the two germline ends. In germline, CDR1 is MNHEY, CDR2 SVGAGI. The CDR3 reads CASRQGHGYTF. The CDR3 DNA reads TGTGCCAGCAGACAGGGCCATGGCTACACCTTC.

The chain has TRBV7-2 and TRBJ1-3; 7 bases align to TRBD1. CDR1 and CDR2 from the germline V gene are SGHTA and FQGNSA. The CDR3 covers 14 residues. J lost 6 bases, V lost 5 bases, and 7 bases had no gene match. Here the CDR3 DNA reads TGTGCCAGCAGCGTACGACAGGGCTCAAACACCATATATTTT. Residues: CASSVRQGSNTIYF.

This sequence joins TRBV28 and TRBJ1-2; D may be TRBD1 (5 bases). This CDR3 spans 11 amino acids. Germline-derived CDR1 and CDR2 are MDHEN and SYDVKM. V was cut by 4 bases and J by 11 bases, with 11 bases left in between. CDR3: CASSSRVGYTF. In DNA, the CDR3 is TGTGCCAGCAGTTCCAGGGTCGGGTACACCTTC.

V gene TRBV5-4 combines with J gene TRBJ2-5; D gene ambiguous. Germline lookup yields CDR1 SGHNT and CDR2 YYREEE (reference sequence). With 2 bases removed from V and 1 base from J, the gap between germline ends came to 9 bases. The CDR3 covers 14 residues. CDR3 sequence: CASSFWQSQETQYF. CDR3 coding DNA: TGTGCCAGCAGCTTCTGGCAGTCCCAAGAGACCCAGTACTTC.

The J gene is TRBJ2-3, the V gene TRBV18; D is unclear. The CDR3 spans 14 residues. Germline lookup yields CDR1 KGHSH and CDR2 LQKENI. The V gene lost 3 bases and the J gene lost 0 bases, with 7 bases spanning the gap. The CDR3 nucleotides are TGTGCCAGCTCACCGGCGCGGAGCACAGATACGCAGTATTTT. Its protein is CASSPARSTDTQYF.

The chain uses TRBV5-1 and TRBJ1-2; D ambiguous. V was shortened by 7 bases and J by 8 bases, with 18 bases between the two germline ends. This CDR3 has 13 residues. Germline assignment: CDR1 SGHRS and CDR2 YFSETQ. The CDR3 bases are TGCGCCAGCGGCGAAGGAGGGTCGTCGGGCTACACCTTC. Protein sequence: CASGEGGSSGYTF.

The V call is TRBV27, the J call TRBJ2-3; 8 bases are a match to TRBD2. The CDR3 loop spans 15 amino acids. Germline assignment: CDR1 MNHEY and CDR2 SMNVEV (reference sequence). The J segment lost 3 bases and the V segment lost 3 bases, leaving 5 bases of the junction unmatched. The CDR3 here is CASSFWSGGTDTQYF. The CDR3 bases are TGTGCCAGCAGTTTTTGGTCGGGGGGGACAGATACGCAGTATTTT.